These T cell receptor beta chains were read from a single sample in a study of T cell changes during pregnancy in multiple sclerosis. Measured with immunoSEQ multiplex PCR; TCRdb has only the in-frame clones, and not every one. The data hold about 100,000 clones, with 92% observed a single time. Sequenced material: peripheral blood, taken in the third trimester of pregnancy. These receptors were taken from a female donor in good health, enrolled as a control in a pregnancy study. Each CDR3 is given with its conserved first and last residue. Fields, in order: V gene, J gene, D gene, clone size, CDR3 protein, CDR3 DNA. A D gene is named only where the DNA matches it firmly. Clone size is not always given. Where it is, it says once, few, many or a class for expanded clones.

TRBV30	TRBJ2-3	-	-	CAWSGLRPDTQYF	TGTGCCTGGAGTGGACTGCGGCCAGATACGCAGTATTTT
TRBV2	TRBJ1-5	TRBD1	-	CASSRQGKDQPQHF	TGTGCCAGCAGTAGACAGGGCAAGGATCAGCCCCAGCATTTT
TRBV7-8	TRBJ1-2	-	-	CASSSRGGGYGYTF	TGTGCCAGCAGCTCTAGGGGGGGCGGCTATGGCTACACCTTC
TRBV11-2	TRBJ2-7	-	-	CASSYLGGTSYEQYF	TGTGCCAGCAGCTACCTAGGAGGAACATCCTACGAGCAGTACTTC
TRBV30	TRBJ2-1	TRBD2	-	CAWEVLAGVYNEQFF	TGTGCCTGGGAGGTACTAGCGGGGGTCTACAATGAGCAGTTCTTC
TRBV23-1	TRBJ2-7	TRBD2	-	CASSQARGGTYEQYF	TGCGCCAGCAGTCAGGCCCGGGGGGGTACCTACGAGCAGTACTTC
TRBV29-1	TRBJ1-1	-	-	CSVGEGWNTEAFF	TGCAGCGTTGGCGAGGGATGGAACACTGAAGCTTTCTTT
TRBV4-3	TRBJ2-7	TRBD2	-	CASSQDRGLASYEQYF	TGCGCCAGCAGCCAAGACCGGGGACTAGCGAGCTACGAGCAGTACTTC
TRBV9	TRBJ2-7	-	-	CASSEDTYEQYF	TGTGCCAGCAGCGAGGACACCTACGAGCAGTACTTC
TRBV5-1	TRBJ2-7	TRBD2	-	CASSLAAGGTYEQYF	TGCGCCAGCAGCTTAGCCGCGGGGGGCACCTACGAGCAGTACTTC
TRBV7-2	TRBJ2-7	-	-	CASSFRQAFYEQYF	TGTGCCAGCAGCTTCCGACAGGCCTTCTACGAGCAGTACTTC
TRBV7-8	TRBJ2-3	-	-	CASSPRTTPSTDTQYF	TGTGCCAGCAGCCCCAGGACTACCCCTAGCACAGATACGCAGTATTTT
TRBV4-3	TRBJ1-1	-	-	CASRPDSPNTEAFF	TGCGCCAGCAGGCCTGACAGTCCGAACACTGAAGCTTTCTTT
TRBV6-4	TRBJ2-5	-	-	CASSDSEGGPIETQYF	TGTGCCAGCAGTGACTCGGAGGGGGGGCCCATAGAGACCCAGTACTTC
TRBV2	TRBJ1-1	-	-	CASTGEMNTEAFF	TGTGCCAGCACCGGAGAAATGAACACTGAAGCTTTCTTT
TRBV6-4	TRBJ2-1	TRBD1	-	CASRPTGQGVGNEQFF	TGTGCCAGCAGGCCTACGGGACAGGGGGTAGGCAATGAGCAGTTCTTC
TRBV6-1	TRBJ1-5	-	-	CASSEQGNQPQHF	TGTGCCAGCAGTGAACAGGGGAATCAGCCCCAGCATTTT
TRBV11-3	TRBJ1-1	TRBD1	-	CASSSSGTGAKNTEAFF	TGTGCCAGCAGCTCGTCCGGGACAGGGGCAAAGAACACTGAAGCTTTCTTT
TRBV5-1	TRBJ1-2	TRBD1	-	CASSLVDRAYGYTF	TGCGCCAGCAGCTTGGTCGACAGGGCGTATGGCTACACCTTC
TRBV30	TRBJ2-1	-	few	CAWKGGGEQFF	TGTGCCTGGAAAGGGGGGGGTGAGCAGTTCTTC
TRBV30	TRBJ2-5	TRBD2	-	CAWPEVSGGASEETQYF	TGTGCCTGGCCTGAGGTAAGCGGGGGGGCCAGCGAGGAGACCCAGTACTTC
TRBV10-3	TRBJ1-1	-	-	CAISGSGQLNTEAFF	TGTGCCATCAGCGGGAGCGGACAACTGAACACTGAAGCTTTCTTT
TRBV9	TRBJ2-3	TRBD2	-	CASSVSGGNTDTQYF	TGTGCCAGCAGCGTTAGCGGGGGAAACACAGATACGCAGTATTTT
TRBV30	TRBJ1-2	TRBD1	few	CAWSVGQDYGYTF	TGTGCCTGGAGTGTAGGACAGGACTATGGCTACACCTTC
TRBV19	TRBJ2-6	TRBD1	-	CASSLSGQAGGANVLTF	TGTGCCAGTAGTCTATCGGGACAGGCCGGGGGGGCCAACGTCCTGACTTTC
TRBV7-9	TRBJ2-2	TRBD2	-	CASSWRPGLSPGELFF	TGTGCCAGCAGCTGGCGACCGGGACTATCTCCCGGGGAGCTGTTTTTT
TRBV4-2	TRBJ1-1	-	-	CASSPVPNTEAFF	TGTGCCAGCAGCCCGGTCCCTAACACTGAAGCTTTCTTT
TRBV2	TRBJ2-3	-	once	CASSEGTSTDTQYF	TGTGCCAGCAGTGAAGGGACTAGCACAGATACGCAGTATTTT
TRBV30	TRBJ2-1	TRBD2	-	CAWSDFGSGGRNEQFF	TGTGCCTGGAGTGATTTTGGTAGCGGGGGGCGAAATGAGCAGTTCTTC
TRBV30	TRBJ1-2	-	-	CAWSWGDGYTF	TGTGCCTGGAGTTGGGGGGATGGCTACACCTTC
TRBV30	TRBJ1-2	-	-	CAWNSARGGYTF	TGTGCCTGGAATTCGGCCAGGGGCGGCTACACCTTC
TRBV5-1	TRBJ2-7	TRBD1	-	CASSLVLQGEREQYF	TGCGCCAGCAGCTTGGTTTTACAGGGGGAAAGGGAGCAGTACTTC
TRBV19	TRBJ1-4	TRBD1	-	CASRPTGKNEKLFF	TGTGCCAGTAGGCCGACAGGGAAAAATGAAAAACTGTTTTTT
TRBV7-2	TRBJ2-1	-	-	CASSLGLANEQFF	TGTGCCAGCAGCCTTGGACTCGCCAATGAGCAGTTCTTC
TRBV12-1	TRBJ1-5	-	-	CASSFPGGSSNQPQHF	TGTGCCAGCAGCTTCCCAGGGGGTTCTAGCAATCAGCCCCAGCATTTT
TRBV18	TRBJ2-1	TRBD2	-	CASSPATSGDNEQFF	TGTGCCAGCTCACCCGCGACTAGCGGGGACAATGAGCAGTTCTTC
TRBV7-3	TRBJ2-6	TRBD1	-	CASSPYIRGQGTFRKANVLTF	TGTGCCAGCAGCCCCTACATCCGGGGACAGGGAACTTTCCGGAAGGCCAACGTCCTGACTTTC
TRBV7-3	TRBJ2-1	TRBD2	-	CASSLGGGNEQFF	TGTGCCAGCAGCTTAGGGGGGGGTAATGAGCAGTTCTTC
TRBV7-2	TRBJ2-3	TRBD2	-	CASSRRLAGGTDTQYF	TGTGCCAGCAGCCGAAGACTAGCGGGGGGGACAGATACGCAGTATTTT
TRBV27	TRBJ1-6	TRBD1	-	CASTEAGTGGYSPLHF	TGTGCCAGCACCGAGGCCGGGACAGGGGGTTATTCACCCCTCCACTTT
TRBV4-3	TRBJ1-6	TRBD1	-	CASSQGTGGNSPLHF	TGCGCCAGCAGCCAAGGTACAGGGGGCAATTCACCCCTCCACTTT
TRBV6-5	TRBJ1-2	-	-	CASKTGGQNSYTF	TGTGCCAGCAAGACGGGAGGACAGAACAGCTACACCTTC
TRBV5-5	TRBJ2-1	TRBD1	-	CASSLPGQRYNEQFF	TGTGCCAGCAGCTTGCCGGGACAGAGATACAATGAGCAGTTCTTC
TRBV5-1	TRBJ1-1	-	-	CASSFSSNTEAFF	TGCGCCAGCAGCTTTAGCTCAAACACTGAAGCTTTCTTT
TRBV7-2	TRBJ1-6	-	-	CASSLAPGSYNSPLHF	TGTGCCAGCAGCTTAGCCCCCGGCTCCTATAATTCACCCCTCCACTTT
TRBV27	TRBJ2-7	TRBD2	-	CASSSRSSGSHEQYF	TGTGCCAGCTCCTCGCGGTCTAGCGGGAGCCACGAGCAGTACTTC
TRBV19	TRBJ2-3	-	once	CASSINIHRTDTQYF	TGTGCCAGTAGTATCAATATTCACAGGACAGATACGCAGTATTTT
TRBV7-3	TRBJ2-1	-	-	CASSLRRGSKWNEQFF	TGTGCCAGCAGCTTAAGGCGCGGGTCGAAATGGAATGAGCAGTTCTTC
TRBV6-6	TRBJ2-7	TRBD1	-	CASSTQGAGEQYF	TGTGCCAGCAGCACCCAGGGGGCCGGCGAGCAGTACTTC
TRBV5-4	TRBJ2-5	TRBD1	-	CASSLKSTGGRETQYF	TGTGCCAGCAGCTTGAAATCGACAGGGGGCAGGGAGACCCAGTACTTC
TRBV7-2	TRBJ2-5	-	-	CASSFPRRGETQYF	TGTGCCAGCAGCTTCCCACGCCGAGGGGAGACCCAGTACTTC
TRBV7-9	TRBJ2-7	TRBD1	-	CASSSTGSRLSYEQYF	TGTGCCAGCAGTTCGACAGGGTCCCGACTCTCCTACGAGCAGTACTTC
TRBV7-2	TRBJ1-2	-	-	CASSQTGYASTVHGYTF	TGTGCCAGCAGTCAGACAGGATACGCCTCGACAGTGCATGGCTACACCTTC
TRBV4-1	TRBJ1-2	TRBD1	-	CASSPQGAGGYTF	TGCGCCAGCAGCCCGCAGGGGGCGGGGGGCTACACCTTC
TRBV6-5	TRBJ2-7	-	-	CASSYSGADEQYF	TGTGCCAGCAGTTACTCAGGGGCCGACGAGCAGTACTTC
TRBV6-1	TRBJ1-5	TRBD1	-	CASKSDRGENQPQHF	TGTGCCAGCAAGAGCGACAGGGGCGAAAATCAGCCCCAGCATTTT